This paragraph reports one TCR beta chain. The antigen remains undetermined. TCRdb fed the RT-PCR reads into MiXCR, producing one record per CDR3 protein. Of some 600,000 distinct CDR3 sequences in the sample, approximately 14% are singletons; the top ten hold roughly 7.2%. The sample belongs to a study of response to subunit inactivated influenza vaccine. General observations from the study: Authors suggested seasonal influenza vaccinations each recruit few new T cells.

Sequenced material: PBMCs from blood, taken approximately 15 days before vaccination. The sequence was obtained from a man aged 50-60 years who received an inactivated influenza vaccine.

The CDR3 reads CASSLGRRDTGELFF. CDR3 coding DNA: TGTGCCAGCAGCTTGGGTCGGAGGGACACCGGGGAGCTGTTTTTT. V and J are TRBV5-4 and TRBJ2-2; D is possibly TRBD2 (6 bases). Germline V lookup: CDR1 SGHNT, CDR2 YYREEE (reference sequence). Trimming left V 0 bases short and J 3 bases short, with 9 bases between. This CDR3 has 15 residues.